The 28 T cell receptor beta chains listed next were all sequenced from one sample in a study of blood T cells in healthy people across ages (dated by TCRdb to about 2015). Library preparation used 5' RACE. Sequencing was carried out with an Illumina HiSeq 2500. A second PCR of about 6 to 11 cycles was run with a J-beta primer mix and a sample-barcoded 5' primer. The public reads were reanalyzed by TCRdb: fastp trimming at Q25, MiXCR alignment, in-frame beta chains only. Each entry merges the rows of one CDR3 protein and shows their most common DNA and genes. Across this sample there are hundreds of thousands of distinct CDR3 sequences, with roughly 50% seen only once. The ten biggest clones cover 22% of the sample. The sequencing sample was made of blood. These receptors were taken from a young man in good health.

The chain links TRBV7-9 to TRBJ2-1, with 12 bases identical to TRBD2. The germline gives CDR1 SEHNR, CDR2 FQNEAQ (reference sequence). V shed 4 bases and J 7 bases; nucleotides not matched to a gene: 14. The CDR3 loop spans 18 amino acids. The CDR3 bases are TGTGCCAGCAGCTCCGGGACTAGCGGGTTTAGAAGGGGGAATGAGCAGTTCTTC. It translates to CASSSGTSGFRRGNEQFF.

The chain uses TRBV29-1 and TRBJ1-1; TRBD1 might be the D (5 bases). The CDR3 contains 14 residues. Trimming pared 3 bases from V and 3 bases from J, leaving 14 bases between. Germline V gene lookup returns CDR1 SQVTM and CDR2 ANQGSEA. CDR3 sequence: CSVDGVGAHTEAFF. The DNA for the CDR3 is TGCAGCGTTGATGGGGTAGGGGCTCACACTGAAGCTTTCTTT.

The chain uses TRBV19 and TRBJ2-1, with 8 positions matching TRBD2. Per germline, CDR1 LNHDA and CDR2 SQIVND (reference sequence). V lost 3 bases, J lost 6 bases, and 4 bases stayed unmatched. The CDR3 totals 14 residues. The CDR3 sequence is CASSIPGLANEQFF. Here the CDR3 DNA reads TGTGCCAGTAGTATCCCAGGACTAGCCAATGAGCAGTTCTTC. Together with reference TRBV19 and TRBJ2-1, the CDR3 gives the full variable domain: DGGITQSPKYLFRKEGQNVTLSCEQNLNHDAMYWYRQDPGQGLRLIYYSQIVNDFQKGDIAEGYSVSREKKESFPLTVTSAQKNPTAFYLCASSIPGLANEQFFGPGTRLTVL.

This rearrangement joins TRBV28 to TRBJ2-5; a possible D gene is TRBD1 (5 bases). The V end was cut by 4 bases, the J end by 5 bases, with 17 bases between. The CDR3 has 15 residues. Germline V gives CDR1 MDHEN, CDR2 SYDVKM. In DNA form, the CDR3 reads TGTGCCAGCAGTTCTACGACAGTCCTTAAGGAGACCCAGTACTTC. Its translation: CASSSTTVLKETQYF.

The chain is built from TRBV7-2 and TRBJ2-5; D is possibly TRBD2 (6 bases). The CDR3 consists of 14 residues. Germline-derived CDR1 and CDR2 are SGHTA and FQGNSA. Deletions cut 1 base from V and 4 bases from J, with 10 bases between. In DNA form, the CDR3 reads TGTGCCAGCAGCTTAGAGGAGGGAGTAGAGACCCAGTACTTC. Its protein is CASSLEEGVETQYF. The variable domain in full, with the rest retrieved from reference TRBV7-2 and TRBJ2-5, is GAGVSQSPSNKVTEKGKDVELRCDPISGHTALYWYRQSLGQGLEFLIYFQGNSAPDKSGLPSDRFSAERTGGSVSTLTIQRTQQEDSAVYLCASSLEEGVETQYFGPGTRLLVL.

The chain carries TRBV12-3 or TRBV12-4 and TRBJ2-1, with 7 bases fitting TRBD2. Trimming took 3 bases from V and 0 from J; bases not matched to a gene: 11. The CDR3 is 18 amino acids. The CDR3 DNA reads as TGTGCCAGCAGTTTGCTTGCGGGAGTGGAAAGCTCCTACAATGAGCAGTTCTTC. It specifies CASSLLAGVESSYNEQFF.

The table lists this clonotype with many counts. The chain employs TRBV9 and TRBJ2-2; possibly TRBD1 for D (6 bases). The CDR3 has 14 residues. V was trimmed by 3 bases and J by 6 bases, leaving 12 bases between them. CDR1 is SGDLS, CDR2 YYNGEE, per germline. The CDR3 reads CASSAHRAAGELFF. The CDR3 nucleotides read TGTGCCAGCAGCGCCCACAGGGCCGCCGGGGAGCTGTTTTTT. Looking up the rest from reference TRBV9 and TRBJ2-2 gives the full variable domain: DSGVTQTPKHLITATGQRVTLRCSPRSGDLSVYWYQQSLDQGLQFLIQYYNGEERAKGNILERFSAQQFPDLHSELNLSSLELGDSALYFCASSAHRAAGELFFGEGSRLTVL.

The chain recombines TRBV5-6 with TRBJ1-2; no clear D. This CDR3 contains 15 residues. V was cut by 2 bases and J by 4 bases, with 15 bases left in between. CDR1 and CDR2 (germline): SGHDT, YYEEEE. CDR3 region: CASSLLAGVSYGYTF. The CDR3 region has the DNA TGTGCCAGCAGCTTACTCGCAGGCGTCAGCTATGGCTACACCTTC.

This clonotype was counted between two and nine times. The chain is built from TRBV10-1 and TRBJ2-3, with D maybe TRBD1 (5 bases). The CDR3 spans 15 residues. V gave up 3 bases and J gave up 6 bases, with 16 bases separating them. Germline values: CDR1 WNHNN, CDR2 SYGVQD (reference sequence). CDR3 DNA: TGCGCCAGCAGTGATAGCCAGGGAAAGTTTGATACGCAGTATTTT. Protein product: CASSDSQGKFDTQYF.

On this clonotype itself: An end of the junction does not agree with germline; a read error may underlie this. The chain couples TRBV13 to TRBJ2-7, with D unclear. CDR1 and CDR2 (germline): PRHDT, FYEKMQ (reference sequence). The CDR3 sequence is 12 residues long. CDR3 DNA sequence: TGTGCCAGCAGCTTCTGGGTAGGCGAGCAGTGCTTC. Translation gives CASSFWVGEQCF.

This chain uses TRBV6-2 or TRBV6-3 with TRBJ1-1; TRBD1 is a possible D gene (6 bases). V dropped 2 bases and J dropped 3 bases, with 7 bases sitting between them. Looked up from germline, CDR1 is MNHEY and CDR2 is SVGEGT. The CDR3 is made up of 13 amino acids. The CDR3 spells CASSYGGYTEAFF. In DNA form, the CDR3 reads TGTGCCAGCAGTTACGGGGGCTACACTGAAGCTTTCTTT.

The CDR3 is CASSLLVAGAFGGELFF. CDR3 sequence (DNA): TGTGCCAGCAGCTTATTGGTAGCGGGAGCATTCGGCGGGGAGCTGTTTTTT. This chain links TRBV7-2 with TRBJ2-2; TRBD2 matches 9 bases. The CDR3 contains 17 residues. J was trimmed by 7 bases and V by 2 bases; bases with no gene match: 11. CDR1 and CDR2 from the germline V gene are SGHTA and FQGNSA.

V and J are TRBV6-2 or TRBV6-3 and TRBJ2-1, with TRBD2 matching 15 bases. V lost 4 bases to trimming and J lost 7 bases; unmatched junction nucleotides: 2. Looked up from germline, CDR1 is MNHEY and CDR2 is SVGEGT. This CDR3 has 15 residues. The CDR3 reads CASSWTSGRGNEQFF. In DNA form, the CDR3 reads TGTGCCAGCAGTTGGACTAGCGGGAGGGGGAATGAGCAGTTCTTC.

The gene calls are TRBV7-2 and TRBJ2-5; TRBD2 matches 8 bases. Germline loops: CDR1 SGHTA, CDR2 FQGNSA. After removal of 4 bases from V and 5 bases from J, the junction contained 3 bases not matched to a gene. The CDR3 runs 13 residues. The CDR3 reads CASSYTSGETQYF. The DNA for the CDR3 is TGTGCCAGCAGCTACACTAGCGGCGAGACCCAGTACTTC.

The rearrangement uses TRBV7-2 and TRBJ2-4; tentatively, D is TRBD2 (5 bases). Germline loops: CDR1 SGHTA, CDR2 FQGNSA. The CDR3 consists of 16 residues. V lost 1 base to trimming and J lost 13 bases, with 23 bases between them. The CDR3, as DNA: TGTGCCAGCAGCTTAGGCGGGTTATCATCCGCCTGGGAGCAGTACTTC. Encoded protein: CASSLGGLSSAWEQYF. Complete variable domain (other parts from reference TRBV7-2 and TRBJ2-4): GAGVSQSPSNKVTEKGKDVELRCDPISGHTALYWYRQSLGQGLEFLIYFQGNSAPDKSGLPSDRFSAERTGGSVSTLTIQRTQQEDSAVYLCASSLGGLSSAWEQYFGAGTRLSVL.

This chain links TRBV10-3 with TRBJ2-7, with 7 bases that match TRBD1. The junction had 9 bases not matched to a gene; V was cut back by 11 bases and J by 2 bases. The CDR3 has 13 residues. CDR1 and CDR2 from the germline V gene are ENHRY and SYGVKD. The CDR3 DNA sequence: TGTGCCTTGGGTAGGGACAGTCCCTACGAGCAGTACTTC. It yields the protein CALGRDSPYEQYF.

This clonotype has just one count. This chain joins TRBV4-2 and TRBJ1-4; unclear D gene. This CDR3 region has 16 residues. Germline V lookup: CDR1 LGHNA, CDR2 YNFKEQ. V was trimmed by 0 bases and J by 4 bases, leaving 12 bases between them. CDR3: CASSQEATENNEKLFF. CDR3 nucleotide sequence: TGTGCCAGCAGCCAAGAAGCGACGGAAAATAATGAAAAACTGTTTTTT.

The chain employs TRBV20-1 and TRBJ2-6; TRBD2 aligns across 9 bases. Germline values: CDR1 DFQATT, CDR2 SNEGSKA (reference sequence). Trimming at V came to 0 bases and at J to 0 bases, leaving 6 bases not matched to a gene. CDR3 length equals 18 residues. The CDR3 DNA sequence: TGCAGTGCTAGAGATCTAAAGCGGGAGGCCTCTGGGGCCAACGTCCTGACTTTC. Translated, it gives CSARDLKREASGANVLTF.

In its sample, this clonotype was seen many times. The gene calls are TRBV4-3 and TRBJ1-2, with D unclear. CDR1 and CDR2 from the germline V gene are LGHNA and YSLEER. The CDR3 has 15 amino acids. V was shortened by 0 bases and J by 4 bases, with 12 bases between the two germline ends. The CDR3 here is CASSQEVKGSYGYTF. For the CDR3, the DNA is TGCGCCAGCAGCCAAGAGGTCAAGGGCAGCTATGGCTACACCTTC.

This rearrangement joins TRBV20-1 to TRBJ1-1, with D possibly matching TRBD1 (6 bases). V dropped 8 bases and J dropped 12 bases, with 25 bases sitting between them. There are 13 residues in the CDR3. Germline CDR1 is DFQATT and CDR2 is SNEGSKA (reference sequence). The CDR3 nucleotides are TGCAGTATAAATCAGGGGACCTTGCAACTAACTTTCTTT. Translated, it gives CSINQGTLQLTFF.

In DNA form, the CDR3 reads TGTGCCAACAGTAAAGGACAGGGGAATGAAAAACTGTTTTTT. Translating it yields CANSKGQGNEKLFF. The chain combines TRBV7-9 with TRBJ1-4, with 9 positions matching TRBD1. This CDR3 comprises 14 residues. Germline V gene lookup returns CDR1 SEHNR and CDR2 FQNEAQ (reference sequence). Germline trimming cut 10 bases from V and 5 bases from J; bases unmatched to any gene: 8.

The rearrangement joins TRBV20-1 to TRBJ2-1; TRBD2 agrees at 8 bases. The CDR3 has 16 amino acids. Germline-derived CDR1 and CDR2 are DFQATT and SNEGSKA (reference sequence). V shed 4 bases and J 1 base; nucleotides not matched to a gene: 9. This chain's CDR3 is CSAKSSGFWSYNEQFF. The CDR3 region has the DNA TGCAGTGCTAAGTCTAGCGGGTTTTGGTCCTACAATGAGCAGTTCTTC.

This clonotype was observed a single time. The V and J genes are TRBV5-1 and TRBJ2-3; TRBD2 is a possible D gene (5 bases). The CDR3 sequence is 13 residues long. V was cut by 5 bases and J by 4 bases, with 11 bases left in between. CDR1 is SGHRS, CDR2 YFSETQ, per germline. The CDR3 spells CASRAGVADTQYF. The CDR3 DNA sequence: TGCGCCAGCAGGGCGGGCGTTGCAGATACGCAGTATTTT.

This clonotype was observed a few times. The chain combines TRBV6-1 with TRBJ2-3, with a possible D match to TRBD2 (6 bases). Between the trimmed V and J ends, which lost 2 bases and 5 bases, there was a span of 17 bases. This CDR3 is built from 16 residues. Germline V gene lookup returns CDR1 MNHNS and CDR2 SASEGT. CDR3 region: CASSESFEGGIDTQYF. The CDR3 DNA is TGTGCCAGCAGTGAAAGCTTTGAGGGAGGTATAGATACGCAGTATTTT.

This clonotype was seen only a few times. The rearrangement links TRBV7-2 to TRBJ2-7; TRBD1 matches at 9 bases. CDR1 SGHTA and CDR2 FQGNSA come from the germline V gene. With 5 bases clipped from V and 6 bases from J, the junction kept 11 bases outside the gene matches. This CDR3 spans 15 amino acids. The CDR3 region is CASSRRTGDEAEQYF. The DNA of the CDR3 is TGTGCCAGCAGCAGAAGGACAGGGGATGAGGCCGAGCAGTACTTC.

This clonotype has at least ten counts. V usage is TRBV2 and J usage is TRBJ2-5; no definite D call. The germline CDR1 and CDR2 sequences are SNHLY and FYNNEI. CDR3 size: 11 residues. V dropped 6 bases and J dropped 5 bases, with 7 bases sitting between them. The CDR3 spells CASRTGETQYF. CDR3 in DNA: TGTGCCAGCAGGACCGGGGAGACCCAGTACTTC.

The CDR3 DNA sequence: TGTGCCAGCAGCGATCCCGACAGGGAGAATTCACCCCTCCACTTT. It translates to CASSDPDRENSPLHF. The chain is built from TRBV7-9 and TRBJ1-6, with 7 positions matching TRBD1. This CDR3 has 15 residues. Germline CDR1 reads SEHNR; CDR2 reads FQNEAQ (reference sequence). J lost 7 bases, V lost 5 bases, and 8 bases had no gene match.

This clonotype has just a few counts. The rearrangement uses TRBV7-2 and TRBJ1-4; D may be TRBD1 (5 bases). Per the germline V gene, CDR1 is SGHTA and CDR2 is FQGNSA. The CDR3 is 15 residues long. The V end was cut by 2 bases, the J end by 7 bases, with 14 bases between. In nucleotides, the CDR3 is TGTGCCAGCAGCTTAAGACGGGGCGTTTCTGAAAAACTGTTTTTT. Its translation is CASSLRRGVSEKLFF.